One and the same sample provided the 5 T cell receptor beta chains below, sequenced in a study of regulatory T cells in long-lasting Graves disease. Time point: newly diagnosed GD, antithyroid drugs for less than 3 months. Extracted RNA from PBMCs served as the source of the TCR library. HTBI primers from iRepertoire and Arm-PCR of CDR3 regions yielded the TCR beta libraries. TCRdb re-derived calls from the multiplex PCR reads in MiXCR, one entry per CDR3 protein. The sample lists 250,000 to 300,000 distinct CDR3 sequences; more than 15% were seen once. Separately, the same data were catalogued under a study of T cells in Graves' hyperthyroidism and ophthalmopathy.

This material consisted of peripheral blood mononuclear cells (PBMCs), taken at new diagnosis, from a patient treated with antithyroid drugs. The origin of the receptors is a woman in her twenties or thirties with Graves disease.

This clonotype came up many times. This rearrangement joins TRBV20-1 to TRBJ1-1; D may be TRBD1 (5 bases). The CDR3 contains 13 residues. With 7 bases removed from V and 8 bases from J, the gap between germline ends came to 20 bases. The germline CDR1 and CDR2 sequences are DFQATT and SNEGSKA (reference sequence). CDR3 protein: CSGPGPPLGEAFF. The CDR3 coding sequence is TGCAGTGGCCCGGGACCGCCCCTCGGGGAAGCTTTCTTT.

Ten or more counts support this clonotype. The chain joins TRBV7-9 to TRBJ2-3; 7 bases are shared with TRBD1. CDR1 is SEHNR, CDR2 FQNEAQ, per germline (reference sequence). Unmatched junction bases numbered 7, after V lost 5 bases and J lost 2 bases. The CDR3 spans 15 residues. The CDR3 DNA is TGTGCCAGCAGCCAAAACAGGGGATACACAGATACGCAGTATTTT. This codes for CASSQNRGYTDTQYF.

This clonotype appeared a single time. The chain uses TRBV11-2 and TRBJ2-3; 9 positions agree with TRBD2. CDR3 length: 15 residues. Germline CDR1 SGHAT, CDR2 FQNNGV. With 5 bases clipped from V and 2 bases from J, the junction kept 5 bases outside the gene matches. CDR3 coding DNA: TGTGCCAGCAGCCCCCGACTAGCGGTCACAGATACGCAGTATTTT. The encoded protein is CASSPRLAVTDTQYF.

This clonotype occurred many times. This chain uses TRBV19 with TRBJ1-2; 11 bases are shared with TRBD1. There are 16 residues in the CDR3. Germline CDR1 and CDR2: LNHDA and SQIVND (reference sequence). With 6 bases clipped from V and 3 bases from J, the junction kept 9 bases outside the gene matches. This CDR3 is CASSRTGGAFDYGYTF. CDR3 DNA: TGTGCCAGTAGCAGGACAGGGGGCGCATTTGACTATGGCTACACCTTC.

The J gene is TRBJ1-2, the V gene TRBV7-6, with D uncertain. Per germline, CDR1 SGHVS and CDR2 FNYEAQ. Trimming removed 0 bases at V and 4 bases at J, with 9 bases between. The CDR3 loop spans 14 amino acids. The DNA for the CDR3 is TGTGCCAGCAGCTTAGCGGCAGCGAGCTATGGCTACACCTTC. It yields the protein CASSLAAASYGYTF.